This is a list of T cell receptor beta chains from one sample in a study of blood T cell repertoires in COVID-19. TCRdb's table, derived via immunoSEQ multiplex PCR, lists solely in-frame clones and lacks some. In the table there are about 100,000 clones, around four fifths of which are singletons. Sequencing used peripheral blood. The source is a man between 70 and 80 years old with active or convalescent COVID-19. Each CDR3 is given with its conserved first and last residue. D genes are given only for firm matches. Expanded clones get a size class; other rows say once, few or many, or leave the size out.

V gene	J gene	D gene	clone size	CDR3 protein	CDR3 DNA
TRBV10-2	TRBJ1-4	.	.	CASRGGTPYEKLFF	TGCGCCAGCAGGGGAGGGACACCCTATGAAAAACTGTTTTTT
TRBV6-2/TRBV6-3	TRBJ2-7	.	.	CASSRTHSYEQYF	TGTGCCAGCAGCCGGACACACTCCTACGAGCAGTACTTC
TRBV24-1	TRBJ2-7	.	.	CATSDLQPGHAYEQYF	TGTGCCACCAGTGATTTGCAGCCGGGACACGCCTACGAGCAGTACTTC
TRBV19	TRBJ1-5	.	.	CASSVLVAEDSNQPQHF	TGTGCCAGTAGCGTCTTGGTAGCTGAAGATAGCAATCAGCCCCAGCATTTT
TRBV30	TRBJ1-4	TRBD1	.	CAWRSRQGGEKLFF	TGTGCCTGGAGATCTAGACAGGGGGGTGAAAAACTGTTTTTT
TRBV6-1	TRBJ1-1	TRBD1	.	CASSEIRDRRLDGTEAFF	TGTGCCAGCAGTGAAATCCGGGACAGGAGGTTGGATGGCACTGAAGCTTTCTTT
TRBV27	TRBJ2-2	TRBD1	.	CASRLGTGANTGELFF	TGTGCCAGCAGGCTTGGGACAGGAGCGAACACCGGGGAGCTGTTTTTT
TRBV20-1	TRBJ1-1	.	.	CSAYAGTEAFF	TGCAGTGCTTATGCCGGGACTGAAGCTTTCTTT
TRBV7-2	TRBJ2-7	.	.	CASSLPVTYEQYF	TGTGCCAGCAGCTTACCAGTGACCTACGAGCAGTACTTC
TRBV11-2	TRBJ2-7	TRBD1	.	CASSKTRDRGPYEQYF	TGTGCCAGCAGCAAGACCCGGGACAGGGGACCCTACGAGCAGTACTTC
TRBV12-3/TRBV12-4	TRBJ2-3	.	.	CASSLGATQYF	TGTGCCAGCAGTTTGGGGGCTACGCAGTATTTT
TRBV9	TRBJ2-1	TRBD2	.	CASSPWTSGRSWYEQFF	TGTGCCAGCAGCCCCTGGACTAGCGGGAGAAGTTGGTATGAGCAGTTCTTC
TRBV5-4	TRBJ2-2	TRBD2	.	CASSLALAGVAGELFF	TGTGCCAGCAGCTTGGCGCTAGCGGGAGTGGCCGGGGAGCTGTTTTTT
TRBV28	TRBJ1-3	.	few	CASSSAGDVSGNTIYF	TGTGCCAGCAGTTCGGCAGGGGATGTATCCGGAAACACCATATATTTT
TRBV7-8	TRBJ1-1	.	few	CASSPGSREAFF	TGTGCCAGCAGCCCCGGGTCCCGGGAAGCTTTCTTT
TRBV19	TRBJ2-3	TRBD2	.	CASSMGGTDTQYF	TGTGCCAGTAGTATGGGGGGGACAGATACGCAGTATTTT
TRBV28	TRBJ1-2	.	.	CASSFPQGSMGGYTF	TGTGCCAGCAGTTTTCCGCAGGGAAGTATGGGGGGCTACACCTTC
TRBV28	TRBJ2-1	TRBD2	.	CASSPTGLAGGVNEQFF	TGTGCCAGCAGTCCTACTGGACTAGCGGGGGGGGTAAATGAGCAGTTCTTC
TRBV30	TRBJ1-6	TRBD1	.	CAWREPGQGGNSPLHF	TGTGCCTGGAGGGAGCCCGGACAGGGAGGCAATTCACCCCTCCACTTT
TRBV6-1	TRBJ1-5	.	.	CASSEFSSNQPQHF	TGTGCCAGCAGTGAGTTCAGTTCCAATCAGCCCCAGCATTTT
TRBV6-2/TRBV6-3	TRBJ2-1	TRBD2	few	CASSQGASGGNEQFF	TGTGCCAGCAGTCAAGGGGCTAGCGGGGGCAATGAGCAGTTCTTC
TRBV28	TRBJ1-1	.	.	CASSLLTEAFF	TGTGCCAGCAGTTTACTTACTGAAGCTTTCTTT
TRBV19	TRBJ1-3	.	.	CASSLTDGNTIYF	TGTGCCAGTAGTCTGACAGATGGAAACACCATATATTTT
TRBV11-1	TRBJ1-2	.	few	CASPRGGQATF	TGTGCCAGCCCCCGTGGTGGGCAGGCCACCTTC
TRBV6-5	TRBJ2-2	.	.	CASSYSPARSGELFF	TGTGCCAGCAGTTACTCCCCGGCTAGGTCCGGGGAGCTGTTTTTT
TRBV10-3	TRBJ2-7	.	.	CAISESSSLPTYEQYF	TGTGCCATCAGTGAGTCGTCTTCTCTTCCTACCTACGAGCAGTACTTC
TRBV30	TRBJ2-7	TRBD1	.	CAWGTGTDYEQYF	TGTGCCTGGGGGACAGGGACGGACTACGAGCAGTACTTC
TRBV9	TRBJ1-4	.	.	CASSPGGGEKLFF	TGTGCCAGCAGCCCCGGTGGAGGGGAAAAACTGTTTTTT
TRBV6-2/TRBV6-3	TRBJ2-7	.	once	CASSYPAGLPTYEQYF	TGTGCCAGCAGTTACCCCGCGGGACTTCCCACCTACGAGCAGTACTTC
TRBV7-2	TRBJ2-2	TRBD2	.	CASSLVSGLAGAGGELFF	TGTGCCAGCAGCTTAGTATCGGGACTAGCGGGAGCTGGCGGGGAGCTGTTTTTT
TRBV5-1	TRBJ2-3	.	.	CASSLGLRTDTQYF	TGCGCCAGCAGCTTGGGACTGCGCACAGATACGCAGTATTTT
TRBV4-3	TRBJ1-2	.	.	CASSPIGSSYGYTF	TGCGCCAGCAGCCCCATAGGGAGCTCTTATGGCTACACCTTC
TRBV15	TRBJ2-3	TRBD1	.	CATSRERDREVLTDTQYF	TGTGCCACCAGCAGAGAGCGGGACAGGGAAGTTTTGACAGATACGCAGTATTTT
TRBV28	TRBJ2-7	.	.	CASSPPVRGDPAHF	TGTGCCAGCAGTCCCCCTGTCAGGGGGGATCCAGCGCACTTC
TRBV7-9	TRBJ1-3	.	.	CASVISAGRQGNTIYF	TGTGCCAGCGTAATTTCCGCGGGACGCCAAGGAAACACCATATATTTT
TRBV9	TRBJ2-7	TRBD1	.	CASSLSGTVIDEQYF	TGTGCCAGCAGCTTATCCGGGACAGTCATCGACGAGCAGTACTTC
TRBV9	TRBJ2-1	TRBD1	.	CASSVDGTGGYDEQFF	TGTGCCAGCAGCGTAGATGGGACAGGGGGTTACGATGAGCAGTTCTTC
TRBV7-9	TRBJ1-4	.	.	CASSPQGSVGKLFF	TGTGCCAGCAGCCCACAGGGCTCGGTCGGAAAACTGTTTTTT
TRBV6-1	TRBJ2-2	TRBD1	.	CASSDRDRVVTGELFF	TGTGCCAGCAGTGATAGGGACAGGGTTGTCACCGGGGAGCTGTTTTTT
TRBV12-3/TRBV12-4	TRBJ1-5	.	.	CASRPGEQPQHF	TGTGCCAGCAGACCTGGGGAGCAGCCCCAGCATTTT
TRBV29-1	TRBJ2-1	TRBD1	.	CSLGQGYNEQFF	TGCAGTCTCGGACAGGGCTACAATGAGCAGTTCTTC
TRBV6-5	TRBJ1-2	TRBD1	.	CASRPGQGAGYTF	TGTGCCAGCAGACCGGGACAGGGGGCTGGCTACACCTTC
TRBV4-1	TRBJ1-3	TRBD1	.	CASSQESRTGLGNTIYF	TGCGCCAGCAGCCAAGAGTCAAGGACAGGCCTGGGAAACACCATATATTTT
TRBV25-1	TRBJ2-7	.	.	CASSPPGQGTGLYEQYF	TGTGCCAGCAGTCCCCCTGGCCAGGGGACGGGGCTCTACGAGCAGTACTTC
TRBV21-1	TRBJ1-1	.	.	CASPRRRGTEAFF	TGTGCCAGCCCCCGTAGGAGAGGCACTGAAGCTTTCTTT
TRBV28	TRBJ1-1	.	.	CASSLYLGNREAFF	TGTGCCAGCAGTTTATATCTCGGCAATAGGGAGGCTTTCTTT
TRBV2	TRBJ2-7	.	few	CASSEMASSGEQYF	TGTGCCAGCAGTGAAATGGCGAGTTCAGGCGAGCAGTACTTC
TRBV28	TRBJ1-2	TRBD1	.	CASSLTGVYGYTF	TGTGCCAGCAGTTTGACAGGGGTCTATGGCTACACCTTC
TRBV4-1	TRBJ1-6	TRBD1	.	CASSQRDRGNSPLHF	TGCGCCAGCAGCCAGAGGGACAGGGGTAATTCACCCCTCCACTTT
TRBV5-1	TRBJ1-1	.	.	CASSLWPGGGTEAFF	TGCGCCAGCAGCTTGTGGCCGGGTGGAGGCACTGAAGCTTTCTTT
TRBV7-2	TRBJ1-2	.	.	CASSLSTGTAYGYTF	TGTGCCAGCAGCTTGAGTACCGGGACTGCCTATGGCTACACCTTC
TRBV28	TRBJ1-6	TRBD1	.	CAGRGPNNSPLHF	TGTGCCGGCAGGGGGCCAAATAATTCACCCCTCCACTTT
TRBV7-2	TRBJ1-2	.	few	CASSLVGAGYGYTF	TGTGCCAGCAGCTTAGTGGGGGCCGGCTATGGCTACACCTTC